This T cell receptor beta chain was observed in a study of response to subunit inactivated influenza vaccine. Overall study results and limits: It was the authors' suggestion that each seasonal influenza vaccination recruits few new T cells.

As concerns this clonotype: Its antigen is unknown.

Each CDR3 protein is one row after TCRdb ran MiXCR on the RT-PCR reads. Counted here are 650,000 to 700,000 distinct CDR3 sequences, approximately 14% occurring once; the ten biggest clones make up around 10%. The length of the CDR3 is 15 residues. The V and J ends lost 4 bases and 2 bases, in that order; junction bases with no gene match: 9. CDR1 is SGHRS, CDR2 YFSETQ, per germline. The chain carries TRBV5-1 and TRBJ2-7, with TRBD1 identical over 7 bases. This receptor was obtained from a man aged 45 to 65 who received an inactivated influenza vaccine. This specimen was PBMCs from blood, taken about 11 days after vaccination. The CDR3 loop is CASSPGTEATYEQYF. The CDR3 DNA is TGCGCCAGCAGCCCGGGGACAGAAGCAACCTACGAGCAGTACTTC.